This T cell receptor (beta chain) was identified during a study of yellow fever vaccine responses in identical twins. Trimming took off 3 bases at V and 0 bases at J, with 11 bases between the two ends. CDR1 and CDR2 from the germline V gene are MGHRA and YSYEKL. The CDR3 has 16 residues. TCRdb reanalysed the RT-PCR reads using MiXCR and keeps one entry per CDR3 protein. The table shows about 23,000 distinct CDR3 sequences, with about three quarters occurring only once. This sequence joins TRBV4-1 and TRBJ2-2; D is ambiguous. The starting material was T cells from blood (PBMCs), unsorted or a sorted subset (not recorded which), obtained before or after yellow fever vaccination (not recorded which). This TCR was sampled from a woman under 30 who received the yellow fever vaccine. The CDR3 sequence: CASSQKPGSNTGELFF. CDR3 sequence (DNA): TGCGCCAGCAGCCAGAAACCAGGATCGAACACCGGGGAGCTGTTTTTT.